The next 18 T cell receptor beta chains were all read from a single sample in a study of cytomegalovirus exposure and HLA in healthy donors. The PCR was carried out with 60 Vbeta primers and 13 Jbeta primers. The protocol was immunoSEQ multiplex PCR, while the TCRdb copy is restricted to in-frame clones and leaves out a portion. The repertoire holds under 150,000 clones, about 80% seen once, with roughly 1.4% in the top ten. Material for sequencing was PBMCs. The origin of the receptors is a man younger than 45 in good health and CMV-seropositive.

This clone occurred once. The chain uses TRBV2 and TRBJ1-4; weak D call: TRBD1 (5 bases). V lost 7 bases to trimming and J lost 5 bases, with 14 bases between them. CDR3 length: 14 amino acids. Germline V gene sequence: CDR1 SNHLY, CDR2 FYNNEI. The CDR3 is CASTLWGGNEKLFF. CDR3 nucleotides: TGTGCCAGCACCCTCTGGGGGGGGAATGAAAAACTGTTTTTT.

This chain connects TRBV2 to TRBJ2-7, with 9 bases that match TRBD1. Trimming removed 6 bases from V and 6 bases from J; junction bases left unmatched: 6. The CDR3 is made up of 13 amino acids. The germline V gene encodes CDR1 SNHLY and CDR2 FYNNEI. The chain's CDR3 is CASSRDRVGEQYF. CDR3 coding DNA: TGTGCCAGCAGCCGGGACAGGGTTGGCGAGCAGTACTTC.

This clone was observed at least ten times. This chain connects TRBV6-5 to TRBJ1-5; D might be TRBD1 (5 bases). The CDR3 sequence is 13 residues long. Germline lookup yields CDR1 MNHEY and CDR2 SVGAGI. V lost 6 bases and J 7 bases, leaving 13 bases between the germline ends. Here the CDR3 reads CASSSQRGQPQHF. In DNA, the CDR3 is TGTGCCAGCAGCTCCCAAAGGGGCCAGCCCCAGCATTTT.

The genes are TRBV27 and TRBJ1-2, with 7 bases identical to TRBD1. Trimming at V came to 3 bases and at J to 6 bases, leaving 10 bases not matched to a gene. The CDR3 totals 15 residues. Germline lookup yields CDR1 MNHEY and CDR2 SMNVEV (reference sequence). The CDR3 sequence is CASSFLGGMGDGYTF. The CDR3 DNA sequence: TGTGCCAGCAGTTTTCTAGGGGGCATGGGAGATGGCTACACCTTC.

This chain links TRBV30 with TRBJ1-1; 8 bases are a match to TRBD1. This CDR3 has 14 residues. CDR1 and CDR2 (germline): GTSNPN, SVGIG (reference sequence). The CDR3 loop is CASSRGLGGTEAFF. In DNA form, the CDR3 reads TGTGCTTCATCCAGGGGGCTTGGGGGCACTGAAGCTTTCTTT.

In regard to this clone: The conserved phenylalanine or tryptophan normally closing the CDR3 is absent here, so this likely arose from a read error. V gene TRBV28 combines with J gene TRBJ1-2; D not certain. Per germline, CDR1 MDHEN and CDR2 SYDVKM. Trimming cost V 3 bases and J 10 bases, with 15 bases left between them. This CDR3 is built from 13 residues. The CDR3 sequence is CASSFGGRTDYTL. The CDR3 DNA is TGTGCCAGCAGTTTTGGAGGGCGGACGGACTACACCCTC.

The chain is built from TRBV6-5 and TRBJ2-3; 9 bases are a match to TRBD2. The CDR3 is 13 residues long. V lost 11 bases to trimming and J lost 2 bases; unmatched junction nucleotides: 5. Germline CDR1 MNHEY, CDR2 SVGAGI. The DNA of the CDR3 is TGTGCCGCTCGACTAGCGGCCACAGATACGCAGTATTTT. Encoded protein: CAARLAATDTQYF.

V and J are TRBV25-1 and TRBJ2-7; TRBD2 aligns across 9 bases. With V trimmed by 5 bases and J by 3 bases, 5 bases remained unmatched. CDR3 length equals 14 residues. Per the germline V gene, CDR1 is MGHDK and CDR2 is SYGVNS. CDR3 sequence reads: CASSSGTSIYEQYF. The CDR3 bases are TGTGCCAGCAGTTCAGGGACTAGCATCTACGAGCAGTACTTC.

The V and J genes are TRBV5-4 and TRBJ2-3; D might be TRBD1 (5 bases). V was trimmed by 1 base and J by 1 base, leaving 7 bases between them. Germline CDR1 is SGHNT and CDR2 is YYREEE (reference sequence). The CDR3 covers 14 residues. In DNA, the CDR3 is TGTGCCAGCAGCTTGTGGGGCGGCACAGATACGCAGTATTTT. Translation gives CASSLWGGTDTQYF.

V gene TRBV27 combines with J gene TRBJ1-1, with D uncertain. This CDR3 has 12 amino acids. Per germline, CDR1 MNHEY and CDR2 SMNVEV (reference sequence). Trimming removed 7 bases from V and 1 base from J, with 7 bases in between. The CDR3 here is CASKRENTEAFF. CDR3 coding DNA: TGTGCCAGCAAGCGGGAGAACACTGAAGCTTTCTTT.

This clone was detected a few times. The chain carries TRBV28 and TRBJ1-2; D perhaps matches TRBD1 (5 bases). The ends were cut back, 6 bases at V and 2 bases at J, with 13 bases in the middle. The germline V gene encodes CDR1 MDHEN and CDR2 SYDVKM. This CDR3 is built from 14 residues. The CDR3 region has the DNA TGTGCCAGCAGGGAGCAGGGCAGCAACTATGGCTACACCTTC. Encoded protein: CASREQGSNYGYTF.

This chain links TRBV2 with TRBJ1-5; D remains ambiguous. V dropped 1 base and J dropped 0 bases, with 13 bases sitting between them. The CDR3 has 17 amino acids. Germline V gene sequence: CDR1 SNHLY, CDR2 FYNNEI. The CDR3 protein is CASSEVPEGYSNQPQHF. For the CDR3, the DNA is TGTGCCAGCAGTGAAGTCCCGGAGGGCTATAGCAATCAGCCCCAGCATTTT.

V is TRBV5-1 and J is TRBJ2-3; 14 positions match TRBD2. Unmatched junction bases numbered 2, after V lost 2 bases and J lost 3 bases. The CDR3 loop spans 16 amino acids. Germline V lookup: CDR1 SGHRS, CDR2 YFSETQ. The CDR3 spells CASSLGTSGSTDTQYF. CDR3 nucleotides: TGCGCCAGCAGCTTAGGGACTAGCGGGAGTACAGATACGCAGTATTTT.

The rearrangement joins TRBV7-9 to TRBJ2-5; D perhaps matches TRBD1 (6 bases). CDR3 size: 13 residues. V was pared by 5 bases and J by 2 bases, with 9 bases between. CDR1 is SEHNR, CDR2 FQNEAQ, per germline (reference sequence). This CDR3 is CASSKQGQETQYF. In nucleotides, the CDR3 is TGTGCCAGCAGCAAACAGGGTCAAGAGACCCAGTACTTC. Filled out from reference TRBV7-9 and TRBJ2-5, the complete variable domain reads DTGVSQNPRHKITKRGQNVTFRCDPISEHNRLYWYRQTLGQGPEFLTYFQNEAQLEKSRLLSDRFSAERPKGSFSTLEIQRTEQGDSAMYLCASSKQGQETQYFGPGTRLLVL.

V usage is TRBV10-3 and J usage is TRBJ2-2; D is unclear. Germline CDR1 ENHRY, CDR2 SYGVKD. Between the trimmed V and J ends, which lost 7 bases and 4 bases, there was a span of 22 bases. The CDR3 is 17 amino acids. The CDR3 is CAITTTTTRGITGELFF. CDR3 bases: TGTGCCATCACTACAACAACCACGCGAGGAATCACCGGGGAGCTGTTTTTT.

The J gene is TRBJ2-2, the V gene TRBV6-6; tentatively, D is TRBD2 (6 bases). This CDR3 has 14 amino acids. The germline V gene has CDR1 MNHNY and CDR2 SVGAGI (reference sequence). V was shortened by 5 bases and J by 3 bases, with 10 bases between the two germline ends. The CDR3 loop reads CASSPGGDTGELFF. DNA for the CDR3: TGTGCCAGCAGTCCCGGGGGAGACACCGGGGAGCTGTTTTTT.

Here the CDR3 reads CASSLYEEEETQYF. The DNA for the CDR3 is TGTGCCAGCAGTTTGTACGAGGAAGAAGAGACCCAGTACTTC. This chain uses TRBV28 with TRBJ2-5, with D uncertain. V lost 3 bases, J lost 3 bases, and 11 bases lay in between. Germline values: CDR1 MDHEN, CDR2 SYDVKM. The CDR3 spans 14 residues.

As DNA, the CDR3 is TGTGCCACCAAGAGGGGACTAGCGGGAGATCCCTACGAGCAGTACTTC. Protein sequence: CATKRGLAGDPYEQYF. The chain links TRBV19 to TRBJ2-7; 14 positions match TRBD2. Trimming cost V 10 bases and J 2 bases; bases outside gene matches: 10. The CDR3 consists of 16 residues. Germline V CDR1 and CDR2: LNHDA, SQIVND (reference sequence).